Below, 4 T cell receptor beta chains from the same sample are listed, as sequenced in a study of blood T cell repertoires in COVID-19. The data were produced by immunoSEQ multiplex PCR, yet TCRdb's version contains in-frame clones alone and is incomplete. In the table there are fewer than 130,000 clones, around 90% of which are singletons. Sequenced sample: peripheral blood. Receptors were obtained from a human donor in a cohort sampled during active COVID-19.

The rearrangement links TRBV24-1 to TRBJ2-5; D is unclear. Trimming removed 5 bases from V and 5 bases from J, with 8 bases in between. Germline-derived CDR1 and CDR2 are KGHDR and SFDVKD. The CDR3 runs 12 residues. CDR3 coding DNA: TGTGCCACCAGTGGAGGTTCCGAGACCCAGTACTTC. Its translation is CATSGGSETQYF.

The chain links TRBV5-5 to TRBJ2-1, with a weak D call TRBD1 (5 bases). Germline V gene lookup returns CDR1 SGHKS and CDR2 YYEKEE (reference sequence). The CDR3 length is 16 residues. V lost 4 bases and J lost 2, with 16 bases in between. CDR3 nucleotides: TGTGCCAGCAGCAGCAGGGCCTTAACCCCCTACAATGAGCAGTTCTTC. It codes for CASSSRALTPYNEQFF.

The chain combines TRBV6-1 with TRBJ1-5; no firm D call. This CDR3 has 12 amino acids. The V end was cut by 1 base, the J end by 7 bases, with 5 bases between. CDR1 and CDR2 from the germline V gene are MNHNS and SASEGT. CDR3 loop: CASSEGHQPQHF. The DNA of the CDR3 is TGTGCCAGCAGTGAAGGGCACCAGCCCCAGCATTTT.

CDR3 sequence reads: CASSLGREWNEKLFF. As DNA, the CDR3 is TGTGCCAGCAGTTTGGGGAGGGAATGGAATGAAAAACTGTTTTTT. The chain combines TRBV6-5 with TRBJ1-4; no reliable D call. V dropped 4 bases and J dropped 5 bases, with 14 bases sitting between them. The CDR3 runs to 15 residues. Per germline, CDR1 MNHEY and CDR2 SVGAGI.